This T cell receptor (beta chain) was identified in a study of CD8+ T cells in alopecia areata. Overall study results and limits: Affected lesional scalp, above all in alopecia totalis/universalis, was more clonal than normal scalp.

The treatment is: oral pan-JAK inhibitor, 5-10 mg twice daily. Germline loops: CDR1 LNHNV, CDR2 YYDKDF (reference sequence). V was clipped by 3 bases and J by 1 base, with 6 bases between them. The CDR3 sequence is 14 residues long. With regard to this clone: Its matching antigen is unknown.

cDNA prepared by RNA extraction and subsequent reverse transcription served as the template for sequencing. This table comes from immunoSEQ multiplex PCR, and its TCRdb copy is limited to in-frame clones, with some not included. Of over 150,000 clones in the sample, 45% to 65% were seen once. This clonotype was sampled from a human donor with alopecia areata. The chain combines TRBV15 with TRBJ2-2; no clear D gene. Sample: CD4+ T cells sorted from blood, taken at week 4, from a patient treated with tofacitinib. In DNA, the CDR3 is TGTGCCACCAGCAGCCGCAGGAACACCGGGGAGCTGTTTTTT. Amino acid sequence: CATSSRRNTGELFF.